These 26 T cell receptor beta chains share one sample of origin, sequenced in a study of blood T cell repertoires in COVID-19. TCRdb's copy holds only in-frame clones and misses some; the assay was immunoSEQ multiplex PCR. Here the sample spans more than 80,000 clones, around 72% being singletons. The sequencing input was peripheral blood. The receptors stem from a woman aged 60-75 years in a cohort sampled during active or convalescent COVID-19.

V is TRBV7-9 and J is TRBJ1-4; D may be TRBD1 (5 bases). The CDR3 runs to 16 residues. V lost 1 base, J lost 4 bases, and 13 bases lay in between. Germline CDR1 reads SEHNR; CDR2 reads FQNEAQ (reference sequence). CDR3 in amino acids: CASSLGMTDNNEKLFF. CDR3 nucleotide sequence: TGTGCCAGCAGCTTAGGAATGACGGACAATAATGAAAAACTGTTTTTT. The whole variable domain, filled in from reference TRBV7-9 and TRBJ1-4, reads DTGVSQNPRHKITKRGQNVTFRCDPISEHNRLYWYRQTLGQGPEFLTYFQNEAQLEKSRLLSDRFSAERPKGSFSTLEIQRTEQGDSAMYLCASSLGMTDNNEKLFFGSGTQLSVL.

This chain uses TRBV7-9 with TRBJ2-7, with 7 bases that match TRBD1. Germline values: CDR1 SEHNR, CDR2 FQNEAQ (reference sequence). Unmatched junction bases numbered 9, after V lost 3 bases and J lost 1 base. The CDR3 totals 16 residues. CDR3 sequence: CASSLFGTDFSYEQYF. Here the CDR3 DNA reads TGTGCCAGCAGCTTGTTCGGGACAGACTTTTCCTACGAGCAGTACTTC. The variable domain in full, with the rest retrieved from reference TRBV7-9 and TRBJ2-7, is DTGVSQNPRHKITKRGQNVTFRCDPISEHNRLYWYRQTLGQGPEFLTYFQNEAQLEKSRLLSDRFSAERPKGSFSTLEIQRTEQGDSAMYLCASSLFGTDFSYEQYFGPGTRLTVT.

V is TRBV5-6 and J is TRBJ2-3, with a weak D call TRBD2 (5 bases). This CDR3 has 15 amino acids. Per the germline V gene, CDR1 is SGHDT and CDR2 is YYEEEE. V shed 4 bases and J shed 2 bases, with 14 bases lying between them. This CDR3 is CASSRQRVVTDTQYF. Written as DNA, the CDR3 is TGTGCCAGCAGCCGCCAGAGGGTGGTCACAGATACGCAGTATTTT.

The rearrangement joins TRBV4-3 to TRBJ2-7, with 9 bases lining up with TRBD1. Per germline, CDR1 LGHNA and CDR2 YSLEER. Trimming at V came to 0 bases and at J to 1 base, leaving 7 bases not matched to a gene. There are 17 residues in the CDR3. In nucleotides, the CDR3 is TGCGCCAGCAGCCAAGATTTATTAGGACAGGGGTCCTACGAGCAGTACTTC. Translated, it gives CASSQDLLGQGSYEQYF.

The chain combines TRBV20-1 with TRBJ1-1; no definite D call. V lost 7 bases to trimming and J lost 1 base, with 4 bases between them. Looked up from germline, CDR1 is DFQATT and CDR2 is SNEGSKA (reference sequence). The CDR3 consists of 10 residues. CDR3 sequence (DNA): TGCAGTGTCTGGAACACTGAAGCTTTCTTT. Protein: CSVWNTEAFF.

This clone was observed a few times. V is TRBV5-1 and J is TRBJ2-7; D unclear. Germline-derived CDR1 and CDR2 are SGHRS and YFSETQ. The V end lost 4 bases, the J end lost 2 bases, and 7 bases lay between the germline ends. The CDR3 has 12 amino acids. CDR3 sequence reads: CASSVPAYEQYF. In DNA, the CDR3 is TGCGCCAGCAGCGTCCCCGCCTACGAGCAGTACTTC.

The genes are TRBV5-5 and TRBJ1-2; the D gene is possibly TRBD1 (6 bases). Germline CDR1 and CDR2: SGHKS and YYEKEE (reference sequence). V was shortened by 0 bases and J by 6 bases, with 9 bases between the two germline ends. CDR3 length equals 13 residues. CDR3 DNA sequence: TGTGCCAGCAGCTTGGGCCGACAGGATGGCTACACCTTC. Protein product: CASSLGRQDGYTF.

V is TRBV3-1 (or the pseudogene TRBV3-2) and J is TRBJ2-7, with TRBD1 matching over 7 bases. Germline values: CDR1 LGHDT, CDR2 YNNKEL (reference sequence). V was pared by 2 bases and J by 4 bases, with 8 bases of the junction left unmatched. This CDR3 is built from 15 residues. CDR3 sequence reads: CASSQLQGSVYEQYF. DNA of the CDR3: TGTGCCAGCAGCCAATTACAGGGGTCCGTGTACGAGCAGTACTTC.

The chain is built from TRBV10-3 and TRBJ1-6; D perhaps matches TRBD1 (5 bases). This CDR3 is 15 amino acids long. CDR1 is ENHRY, CDR2 SYGVKD, per germline. Trimming took 3 bases from V and 7 from J, leaving 13 bases between them. CDR3 DNA sequence: TGTGCCATCAGTGATCTGGGGCAAGGAAATTCACCCCTCCACTTT. Protein: CAISDLGQGNSPLHF.

Regarding this clone: The sample carries other DNA sequences with the same CDR3. This chain joins TRBV20-1 and TRBJ2-5; D not resolved. Trimming removed 3 bases at V and 4 bases at J, with 6 bases between. The CDR3 spans 11 residues. Germline V gene lookup returns CDR1 DFQATT and CDR2 SNEGSKA (reference sequence). CDR3 sequence (DNA): TGCAGTGCTAGTCCCAGAGAGACCCAGTACTTC. This gives the protein CSASPRETQYF.

The gene calls are TRBV5-6 and TRBJ2-2; D possibly corresponds to TRBD2 (5 bases). V lost 0 bases and J 6 bases, leaving 12 bases between the germline ends. Looked up from germline, CDR1 is SGHDT and CDR2 is YYEEEE. The CDR3 has 15 residues. The CDR3 region is CASSLGALSAGELFF. The CDR3 nucleotides are TGTGCCAGCAGCTTGGGTGCCCTTAGCGCCGGGGAGCTGTTTTTT.

The chain combines TRBV4-1 with TRBJ1-2, with D hard to call. CDR3 size: 12 residues. CDR1 and CDR2 (germline): MGHRA, YSYEKL. Trimming removed 0 bases from V and 7 bases from J, with 6 bases in between. The CDR3 protein is CASSQDRVGYTF. The CDR3 region has the DNA TGCGCCAGCAGCCAAGACCGGGTTGGCTACACCTTC.

In this sample, this clone turned up once. J is TRBJ2-5 and V is TRBV5-1; D unclear. The CDR3 is 15 residues long. The V and J ends lost 4 bases and 4 bases respectively, with 17 bases between them. Germline V lookup: CDR1 SGHRS, CDR2 YFSETQ. CDR3 nucleotides: TGCGCCAGCAGCCCCAACGGTCCCCCGGGAGAGACCCAGTACTTC. This gives the protein CASSPNGPPGETQYF.

This clone appeared once. The chain uses TRBV7-3 and TRBJ2-6; D call uncertain. The CDR3 covers 14 residues. The V end lost 5 bases, the J end lost 0 bases, and 5 bases lay between the germline ends. CDR1 is SGHTA and CDR2 is FQGTGA in the germline V gene. CDR3 nucleotides: TGTGCCAGCAGCCCCAACTCTGGGGCCAACGTCCTGACTTTC. This encodes CASSPNSGANVLTF.

The rearrangement uses TRBV5-5 and TRBJ2-7, with 9 bases identical to TRBD1. The CDR3 contains 16 residues. The junction had 12 bases not matched to a gene; V was cut back by 5 bases and J by 3 bases. Germline CDR1 and CDR2: SGHKS and YYEKEE (reference sequence). The chain's CDR3 is CASSRTGDGGVYEQYF. DNA of the CDR3: TGTGCCAGCAGTAGGACAGGGGATGGTGGGGTCTACGAGCAGTACTTC.

J is TRBJ1-2 and V is TRBV12-3 or TRBV12-4; no firm D call. The CDR3 has 11 amino acids. The germline V and J ends were trimmed by 4 bases and 11 bases, with 11 bases remaining between them. Here the CDR3 DNA reads TGTGCCAGCAGTTGGACTGGGAGGTACACCTTC. It encodes CASSWTGRYTF.

This clone has a handful of counts. The CDR3 coding sequence is TGTGCCAGCAGTTACGCAGGGATCACTGAAGCTTTCTTT. Translated: CASSYAGITEAFF. V gene TRBV6-5 combines with J gene TRBJ1-1, with a weak D call TRBD1 (5 bases). The CDR3 runs to 13 residues. The germline V and J ends were trimmed by 2 bases and 4 bases, with 8 bases remaining between them. The germline gives CDR1 MNHEY, CDR2 SVGAGI.

This clone was seen ten or more times. The junction departs from the called germline gene at one end, perhaps through a read error. This chain joins TRBV3-1 (or the pseudogene TRBV3-2) and TRBJ2-3, with 9 nucleotides matching TRBD2. Germline lookup yields CDR1 LGHDT and CDR2 YNNKEL (reference sequence). This CDR3 is 16 amino acids long. DNA of the CDR3: TGTGCCAGCAGCAAAGAGTTTGGCGGGGGGGCAGATACGCAGTATTTT. Translated: CASSKEFGGGADTQYF.

This clone came up a few times. The chain employs TRBV18 and TRBJ1-4, with TRBD1 matching over 9 bases. The ends lost 2 bases at V and 7 bases at J; junction bases unmatched: 2. The length of the CDR3 is 14 residues. CDR1 is KGHSH, CDR2 LQKENI, per germline. This chain's CDR3 is CASSPTGGGEKLFF. The CDR3, as DNA: TGTGCCAGCTCACCAACAGGGGGCGGTGAAAAACTGTTTTTT.

The chain couples TRBV1 to TRBJ2-2; TRBD2, as called in the table, went unchecked against the DNA. TRBV1 is flagged as a pseudogene. The CDR3 extends over 16 amino acids. In nucleotides, the CDR3 is TGCACCAGCAGCCAAGAGAGGACTCTCAACACCGGGGAGCTGTTTTTT. Protein sequence: CTSSQERTLNTGELFF.

V is TRBV4-2 and J is TRBJ1-2; possible D gene TRBD1, 5 bases. The CDR3 runs 15 residues. Trimming shortened V by 4 bases and J by 2 bases, and 14 bases separated the two germline ends. From germline, CDR1 is LGHNA and CDR2 YNFKEQ. The CDR3 DNA reads as TGTGCCAGCAGCCGAGTCGGGGGGGGGAACTATGGCTACACCTTC. As protein: CASSRVGGGNYGYTF.

The rearrangement uses TRBV5-6 and TRBJ2-5; D remains unclear. CDR3 size: 15 residues. The V and J ends lost 1 base and 2 bases respectively, with 12 bases between them. Germline assignment: CDR1 SGHDT and CDR2 YYEEEE. The chain's CDR3 is CASSLSTPRQETQYF. For the CDR3, the DNA is TGTGCCAGCAGCTTGTCCACCCCGCGGCAAGAGACCCAGTACTTC.

The chain has TRBV6-1 and TRBJ2-5; 10 bases align to TRBD2. Germline CDR1 reads MNHNS; CDR2 reads SASEGT. The CDR3 length is 15 residues. V lost 5 bases to trimming and J lost 3 bases; unmatched junction nucleotides: 6. CDR3 sequence reads: CASSRTSGLEETQYF. The CDR3 DNA follows: TGTGCCAGCAGTCGGACTAGCGGATTGGAAGAGACCCAGTACTTC.

Details on this clone: Sequence at one end of the junction differs from germline and may be a read error. The chain recombines TRBV7-2 with TRBJ2-2, with 8 bases that match TRBD2. Per the germline V gene, CDR1 is SGHTA and CDR2 is FQGNSA. This CDR3 is 16 amino acids long. The CDR3 reads CASSLVTGLAGGELFF. CDR3 sequence (DNA): TGTGCCAGCAGTTTAGTCACGGGCCTAGCGGGCGGGGAGCTGTTTTTT.

The chain has TRBV2 and TRBJ2-5; D gene unclear. The CDR3 loop spans 14 amino acids. From germline, CDR1 is SNHLY and CDR2 FYNNEI. Trimming removed 1 base from V and 1 base from J, with 7 bases in between. CDR3 region: CASSEVTGQETQYF. The CDR3, as DNA: TGTGCCAGCAGTGAAGTCACGGGCCAAGAGACCCAGTACTTC.

This sequence joins TRBV10-3 and TRBJ1-4; 8 bases fit TRBD1. In germline, CDR1 is ENHRY, CDR2 SYGVKD. The junction had 8 bases not matched to a gene; V was cut back by 3 bases and J by 8 bases. The CDR3 is made up of 15 amino acids. The CDR3 loop is CAISDSGTGYEKLFF. The CDR3 nucleotides read TGTGCCATCAGTGATTCCGGGACAGGTTACGAAAAACTGTTTTTT.